The 32 T cell receptor beta chains reported below all come from one sample, sequenced in a study of T cells in Graves' hyperthyroidism and ophthalmopathy. The CDR3 regions of TCR beta were amplified from RNA transcripts. TCR CDR3 regions were first amplified by RT-PCR with HTBI primers. TCRdb re-derived calls from the multiplex PCR reads in MiXCR, one entry per CDR3 protein. This table has 500,000 to 750,000 distinct CDR3 sequences, approximately 14% appearing once. The sample comprised blood. These receptors all come from a woman aged 25 to 39 with Graves' hyperthyroidism.

This clonotype was seen a handful of times. This rearrangement joins TRBV6-5 to TRBJ2-3; a possible D gene is TRBD1 (6 bases). With 0 bases removed from V and 7 bases from J, the gap between germline ends came to 17 bases. Germline V gene data show CDR1 as MNHEY and CDR2 as SVGAGI. The CDR3 sequence is 16 residues long. The CDR3 region has the DNA TGTGCCAGCAGTTACTCGGGTGACAGGCTGTTTCATACGCAGTATTTT. This gives the protein CASSYSGDRLFHTQYF.

In its sample, this clonotype was seen many times. The chain employs TRBV6-1 and TRBJ2-7; D is unresolved. V dropped 10 bases and J dropped 6 bases, with 22 bases sitting between them. CDR1 is MNHNS, CDR2 SASEGT, per germline. This CDR3 contains 14 residues. As DNA, the CDR3 is TGTGCCACCATACGGCTCGTAGGGCCTTTCGAGCAGTACTTC. This codes for CATIRLVGPFEQYF.

This clonotype was observed at least ten times. J is TRBJ2-5 and V is TRBV20-1; no clear D gene. The germline V and J ends were trimmed by 3 bases and 1 base, with 12 bases remaining between them. The CDR3 consists of 14 residues. Per the germline V gene, CDR1 is DFQATT and CDR2 is SNEGSKA (reference sequence). The CDR3: CSARGPTGQETQYF. For the CDR3, the DNA is TGCAGTGCTAGGGGCCCTACCGGCCAAGAGACCCAGTACTTC.

This clonotype was seen a handful of times. The chain uses TRBV11-1 and TRBJ2-5; D unclear. The CDR3 is 15 amino acids. The germline V and J ends were trimmed by 0 bases and 7 bases, with 15 bases remaining between them. Germline V CDR1 and CDR2: SGHAT, FQDESV (reference sequence). CDR3 in amino acids: CASSLAMEPMVTQYF. The CDR3 nucleotides read TGTGCCAGCAGCTTAGCGATGGAACCCATGGTGACCCAGTACTTC.

The chain has TRBV7-2 and TRBJ1-4; D is ambiguous. This CDR3 is built from 12 residues. V was shortened by 1 base and J by 14 bases, with 11 bases between the two germline ends. Looked up from germline, CDR1 is SGHTA and CDR2 is FQGNSA. The CDR3 coding sequence is TGTGCCAGCAGCTTAGGGACCCAGCCCCTGTTTTTT. Its translation is CASSLGTQPLFF.

This clonotype has only a few counts. The rearrangement links TRBV29-1 to TRBJ2-7, with D possibly matching TRBD2 (6 bases). Looked up from germline, CDR1 is SQVTM and CDR2 is ANQGSEA. This CDR3 has 16 amino acids. With 0 bases removed from V and 2 bases from J, the gap between germline ends came to 17 bases. The CDR3 protein is CSVEDIRPGDPYEQYF. The CDR3 region has the DNA TGCAGCGTTGAAGATATCCGTCCGGGAGACCCCTACGAGCAGTACTTC.

This clonotype was seen repeatedly, ten times or more. This chain uses TRBV7-2 with TRBJ2-2; D possibly corresponds to TRBD1 (5 bases). The ends were cut back, 1 base at V and 5 bases at J, with 11 bases in the middle. This CDR3 has 15 amino acids. From germline, CDR1 is SGHTA and CDR2 FQGNSA. CDR3 sequence (DNA): TGTGCCAGCAGCTTAGAGGCCAGGGCAACCGGGGAGCTGTTTTTT. Translation gives CASSLEARATGELFF.

This clonotype has just a few counts. At one end, the junction sequence differs from germline, possibly due to a read error. The chain uses TRBV15 and TRBJ2-3; D is unclear. Per the germline V gene, CDR1 is LNHNV and CDR2 is YYDKDF (reference sequence). CDR3 length: 14 amino acids. CDR3 loop: CATSNIDFTNTQYF. The DNA for the CDR3 is TGTGCCACCAGCAACATCGACTTCACAAATACGCAGTATTTT.

This clonotype was seen at least ten times. V and J are TRBV7-2 and TRBJ1-5, with D tentatively TRBD1 (6 bases). The germline V and J ends were trimmed by 5 bases and 3 bases, with 11 bases remaining between them. This CDR3 comprises 14 residues. The germline V gene encodes CDR1 SGHTA and CDR2 FQGNSA. The CDR3 spells CASSLGHPNQPQHF. Here the CDR3 DNA reads TGTGCCAGCAGCCTGGGACACCCCAATCAGCCCCAGCATTTT.

The chain employs TRBV27 and TRBJ1-3, with TRBD1 identical over 8 bases. The V gene's germline CDR1 is MNHEY and CDR2 SMNVEV (reference sequence). V was pared by 5 bases and J by 0 bases, with 9 bases of the junction left unmatched. The CDR3 is 17 residues long. The CDR3 here is CASSPRQGSSSGNTIYF. The CDR3 DNA reads as TGTGCCAGCAGTCCGAGACAGGGGTCTAGCTCTGGAAACACCATATATTTT.

The CDR3 DNA is TGTGCCAGTAGTATAGTACTAGTTCGTGCCAATGAGCAGTTCTTC. This gives the protein CASSIVLVRANEQFF. The chain joins TRBV19 to TRBJ2-1; D possibly corresponds to TRBD2 (5 bases). The length of the CDR3 is 15 residues. The germline V gene has CDR1 LNHDA and CDR2 SQIVND (reference sequence). Trimming took 1 base from V and 6 from J, leaving 13 bases between them. Drawing the rest from reference TRBV19 and TRBJ2-1, the complete variable domain is DGGITQSPKYLFRKEGQNVTLSCEQNLNHDAMYWYRQDPGQGLRLIYYSQIVNDFQKGDIAEGYSVSREKKESFPLTVTSAQKNPTAFYLCASSIVLVRANEQFFGPGTRLTVL.

There are a few counts of this clonotype. This chain joins TRBV7-9 and TRBJ2-3; a weak D match, TRBD1 (6 bases). The CDR3 sequence is 13 residues long. Germline assignment: CDR1 SEHNR and CDR2 FQNEAQ (reference sequence). Trimming removed 1 base from V and 13 bases from J, with 15 bases in between. The CDR3 nucleotides read TGTGCCAGCAGCTTAGGTGTGGGACACCCCAAGTATTTT. Protein: CASSLGVGHPKYF.

The DNA of the CDR3 is TGTGCCATCAGTGAAGTCAGGGACGGGGGAGGAACTAATGAAAAACTGTTTTTT. Amino acids: CAISEVRDGGGTNEKLFF. The chain is built from TRBV10-3 and TRBJ1-4, with D maybe TRBD1 (5 bases). Germline-derived CDR1 and CDR2 are ENHRY and SYGVKD. Trimming cost V 3 bases and J 1 base, with 18 bases left between them. This CDR3 region has 18 residues.

The chain combines TRBV11-3 with TRBJ2-1; the D gene is possibly TRBD2 (5 bases). V dropped 9 bases and J dropped 0 bases, with 15 bases sitting between them. Germline-derived CDR1 and CDR2 are SGHNT and YENEEA. CDR3 length: 15 residues. The CDR3 DNA reads as TGTGCCAGTAGTATAATTAGCGCCTCCTACAATGAGCAGTTCTTC. Encoded protein: CASSIISASYNEQFF.

Ten or more counts support this clonotype. V is TRBV12-3 or TRBV12-4 and J is TRBJ1-6, with D hard to call. V lost 0 bases and J 8 bases, leaving 8 bases between the germline ends. The CDR3 has 14 residues. CDR3 DNA: TGTGCCAGCAGTTTAGCGCAAACCTATTCACCCCTCCACTTT. Residues: CASSLAQTYSPLHF.

The chain carries TRBV20-1 and TRBJ2-5; D not resolved. Between the trimmed V and J ends, which lost 6 bases and 5 bases, there was a span of 16 bases. The CDR3 spans 13 residues. Germline CDR1 reads DFQATT; CDR2 reads SNEGSKA (reference sequence). The CDR3, as DNA: TGCAGTGCAGACTCAGGCGTTTTCGAGACCCAGTACTTC. Translated, it gives CSADSGVFETQYF.

At least ten counts were recorded for this clonotype. The V call is TRBV12-5, the J call TRBJ2-1; 10 bases map to TRBD1. Per germline, CDR1 LGHNT and CDR2 FRNRAP. V lost 4 bases and J lost 1; bases outside the gene matches: 1. This CDR3 is built from 15 residues. The CDR3: CASGWGQGSYNEQFF. CDR3 DNA sequence: TGTGCTAGTGGTTGGGGACAGGGGTCCTACAATGAGCAGTTCTTC.

This chain links TRBV4-1 with TRBJ2-7, with TRBD1 matching 9 bases. With V trimmed by 8 bases and J by 6 bases, 5 bases remained unmatched. From germline, CDR1 is MGHRA and CDR2 YSYEKL. This CDR3 is built from 12 residues. In DNA, the CDR3 is TGCGCCAGCGGACAGGGGTCGGCCGAGCAGTACTTC. It translates to CASGQGSAEQYF.

This clonotype was seen at least ten times. The chain uses TRBV28 and TRBJ1-1; TRBD1 is a possible D gene (6 bases). Trimming left V 6 bases short and J 1 base short, with 12 bases between. CDR3 length: 14 residues. CDR1 and CDR2 (germline): MDHEN, SYDVKM. Here the CDR3 reads CASRAGGQNTEAFF. CDR3 sequence (DNA): TGTGCCAGCAGAGCCGGGGGGCAGAACACTGAAGCTTTCTTT. The full variable domain, its missing parts supplied by reference TRBV28 and TRBJ1-1, is DVKVTQSSRYLVKRTGEKVFLECVQDMDHENMFWYRQDPGLGLRLIYFSYDVKMKEKGDIPEGYSVSREKKERFSLILESASTNQTSMYLCASRAGGQNTEAFFGQGTRLTVV.

The chain links TRBV19 to TRBJ1-1; tentative D call: TRBD1 (6 bases). The germline gives CDR1 LNHDA, CDR2 SQIVND (reference sequence). There are 14 residues in the CDR3. V was cut by 4 bases and J by 2 bases, with 11 bases left in between. The CDR3 DNA sequence: TGTGCCAGTAGTACCCGGACAGCAAACACTGAAGCTTTCTTT. As protein: CASSTRTANTEAFF. The variable domain in full, with the rest retrieved from reference TRBV19 and TRBJ1-1, is DGGITQSPKYLFRKEGQNVTLSCEQNLNHDAMYWYRQDPGQGLRLIYYSQIVNDFQKGDIAEGYSVSREKKESFPLTVTSAQKNPTAFYLCASSTRTANTEAFFGQGTRLTVV.

This clonotype was found many times. The rearrangement uses TRBV3-1 and TRBJ2-7, with D perhaps matching TRBD1 (6 bases). Trimming removed 1 base at V and 2 bases at J, with 15 bases between. The CDR3 contains 16 residues. Germline V CDR1 and CDR2: LGHDT, YNNKEL (reference sequence). The CDR3 nucleotides read TGTGCCAGCAGCCAAGTTGGCAGGGGACGAGCCTACGAGCAGTACTTC. This translates into CASSQVGRGRAYEQYF.

The gene calls are TRBV7-9 and TRBJ1-2; D unclear. The germline CDR1 and CDR2 sequences are SEHNR and FQNEAQ (reference sequence). The CDR3 covers 14 residues. Trimming left V 2 bases short and J 1 base short, with 8 bases between. The CDR3 nucleotides read TGTGCCAGCAGCTTACAACAGAATAACTATGGCTACACCTTC. Encoded protein: CASSLQQNNYGYTF.

This chain uses TRBV30 with TRBJ1-3; unclear D gene. The CDR3 covers 17 residues. V lost 2 bases, J lost 0 bases, and 17 bases lay in between. Looked up from germline, CDR1 is GTSNPN and CDR2 is SVGIG (reference sequence). The CDR3 bases are TGTGCCTGGAGTACACAAAGGGCCACCTACTCTGGAAACACCATATATTTT. Encoded protein: CAWSTQRATYSGNTIYF.

This clonotype was seen only a few times. The chain uses TRBV29-1 and TRBJ2-1; 10 nucleotides line up with TRBD2. The V gene's germline CDR1 is SQVTM and CDR2 ANQGSEA. CDR3 size: 15 residues. V was pared by 6 bases and J by 4 bases, with 9 bases of the junction left unmatched. The CDR3 loop reads CSVLASGRTYNEQFF. CDR3 bases: TGCAGCGTACTGGCTAGCGGGAGAACTTACAATGAGCAGTTCTTC.

This clonotype has at least ten counts. One end of the junction is discordant with germline, which a read error may explain. The rearrangement links TRBV5-1 to TRBJ2-7, with 15 bases lining up with TRBD2. Germline V gene data show CDR1 as SGHRS and CDR2 as YFSETQ. The CDR3 loop spans 15 amino acids. CDR3 bases: TGTGCCAGCAGCTTAGGACTAGCGGGAGGGCACGAGCAGTACTTC. It specifies CASSLGLAGGHEQYF.

This clonotype was seen many times. This rearrangement joins TRBV27 to TRBJ2-1; D is possibly TRBD2 (5 bases). Looked up from germline, CDR1 is MNHEY and CDR2 is SMNVEV (reference sequence). V gave up 2 bases and J gave up 1 base, with 15 bases separating them. The CDR3 has 17 residues. The CDR3 spells CASSLLLGGISYNEQFF. CDR3 DNA: TGTGCCAGCAGTTTACTACTAGGTGGAATTTCCTACAATGAGCAGTTCTTC.

As concerns this clonotype: Since a much larger clone is just one base distant, this may be a read error. The J gene is TRBJ1-5, the V gene TRBV12-3 or TRBV12-4; D possibly corresponds to TRBD1 (6 bases). Trimming took 1 base from V and 0 from J, leaving 13 bases between them. The CDR3 loop spans 17 amino acids. This chain's CDR3 is CASSLGQVSFSNQPQHF. The CDR3 region has the DNA TGTGCCAGCAGTTTAGGACAGGTCTCTTTTAGCAATCAGCCCCAGCATTTT.

There are many counts of this clonotype. The chain combines TRBV10-3 with TRBJ1-2, with 8 bases fitting TRBD1. The CDR3 contains 18 residues. CDR1 and CDR2 (germline): ENHRY, SYGVKD. Unmatched junction bases numbered 13, after V lost 2 bases and J lost 2 bases. Written as DNA, the CDR3 is TGTGCCATCAGTGAGAATCCGGGACAGGCGCCTTTAAACTATGGCTACACCTTC. Its translation is CAISENPGQAPLNYGYTF.

The V and J genes are TRBV11-2 and TRBJ2-3; TRBD2 matches at 14 bases. The germline V gene has CDR1 SGHAT and CDR2 FQNNGV. V dropped 5 bases and J dropped 5; count of bases not matched to a gene: 9. The CDR3 extends over 17 amino acids. CDR3 loop: CASSMAGTSGGIDTQYF. The CDR3 region has the DNA TGTGCCAGCAGCATGGCCGGGACTAGCGGGGGAATAGATACGCAGTATTTT.

Many counts were recorded for this clonotype. The chain has TRBV3-2 and TRBJ1-5. TRBV3-2 is classified as a pseudogene. This CDR3 contains 16 residues. Here the CDR3 reads CASSQAIGYGNQPQHF. CDR3 DNA: TGTGCCAGCAGCCAAGCGATCGGGTATGGCAATCAGCCCCAGCATTTT.

This clonotype has a count of ten or more. The V and J genes are TRBV7-3 and TRBJ2-1; D may be TRBD2 (6 bases). The CDR3 is 14 amino acids. Germline-derived CDR1 and CDR2 are SGHTA and FQGTGA. The V end lost 3 bases, the J end lost 4 bases, and 10 bases lay between the germline ends. In nucleotides, the CDR3 is TGTGCCAGCAGCTTCGCGGGAACTTACAATGAGCAGTTCTTC. Residues: CASSFAGTYNEQFF.

This clonotype has ten or more counts. The chain joins TRBV24-1 to TRBJ1-5; D perhaps matches TRBD1 (5 bases). This CDR3 is built from 13 residues. Germline CDR1 KGHDR, CDR2 SFDVKD. V was pared by 2 bases and J by 6 bases, with 7 bases between. The CDR3 reads CATSDSTAQPQHF. DNA of the CDR3: TGTGCCACCAGTGATTCGACAGCTCAGCCCCAGCATTTT.